This T cell receptor (beta chain) was captured by sequencing in a study of shared clonotypes between healthy human individuals. Method: immunoSEQ multiplex PCR; TCRdb's copy keeps in-frame clones and lacks some. This sample has roughly 450,000 clones, with around 79% found just once. Germline V CDR1 and CDR2: SGHNT, YYREEE (reference sequence). The CDR3 loop spans 15 amino acids. The ends were cut back, 0 bases at V and 3 bases at J, with 10 bases in the middle. The origin of this receptor is a woman aged 40 to 49 in good health. Some clones in this sample may be carry-over from other donors' samples. Specimen: PBMCs. The chain combines TRBV5-4 with TRBJ2-1; D assignment may be TRBD1 or TRBD2 (5 bases each). CDR3 protein: CASSLGGFRYNEQFF. The CDR3 DNA reads TGTGCCAGCAGCTTGGGGGGGTTCCGCTACAATGAGCAGTTCTTC.